The 12 T cell receptor beta chains given below trace back to one sample, sequenced in a study of human T cells and chemical hapten exposure (dated by TCRdb to the early 2020s). The library was built by means of RACE. The listed sequencing device is NextSeq 500. The raw public reads went through TCRdb reprocessing: fastp at Q25, MiXCR clone calling, in-frame beta chains kept. For every CDR3 protein sequence, its rows merge into one entry that carries the most common genes and DNA. Counted in this sample were 350,000 to 400,000 distinct CDR3 sequences; nearly 6.5% of them appeared once. The top ten clones comprise roughly 5.4% of the sample. This specimen's time point label, interpreted: patch test 2, 6 weeks after DPC sensitization. This specimen's treatment or condition label, interpreted: therapeutic diphenylcyclopropenone sensitization with weekly scalp DPC. The sequencing here drew on whole blood, taken in connection with sensitization to the hapten diphenylcyclopropenone (DPC). All receptors come from a woman under 30 with alopecia areata. Some clones in this sample may be carry-over from other donors' samples.

At least ten counts were recorded for this clonotype. V gene TRBV10-3 combines with J gene TRBJ2-3; D gene unclear. Trimming cost V 10 bases and J 0 bases, with 14 bases left between them. Germline values: CDR1 ENHRY, CDR2 SYGVKD. CDR3 length: 14 amino acids. CDR3 sequence reads: CATNDLTSTDTQYF. The DNA of the CDR3 is TGTGCCACTAACGACTTGACTAGCACAGATACGCAGTATTTT.

This clonotype was recorded a few times. The J gene is TRBJ2-4, the V gene TRBV6-2 or TRBV6-3; D gene uncertain. Germline loops: CDR1 MNHEY, CDR2 SVGEGT. The CDR3 is 14 amino acids. The ends were cut back, 5 bases at V and 1 base at J, with 9 bases in the middle. CDR3 region: CASSRRIAKNIQYF. DNA for the CDR3: TGTGCCAGCAGTCGCCGGATTGCCAAAAACATTCAGTACTTC.

The table lists this clonotype with many counts. This chain joins TRBV6-2 or TRBV6-3 and TRBJ1-6; tentative D call: TRBD1 (5 bases). Germline V CDR1 and CDR2: MNHEY, SVGEGT. The CDR3 is made up of 17 amino acids. Trimming took 4 bases from V and 5 from J, leaving 18 bases between them. As DNA, the CDR3 is TGTGCCAGCAGTTCCCCTCCAGGGATCCAAGATAATTCACCCCTCCACTTT. Encoded protein: CASSSPPGIQDNSPLHF.

This clonotype has a count of ten or more. V and J are TRBV20-1 and TRBJ1-2, with D uncertain. The CDR3 length is 12 residues. Germline V lookup: CDR1 DFQATT, CDR2 SNEGSKA (reference sequence). V was cut by 8 bases and J by 4 bases, with 14 bases left in between. The CDR3 bases are TGCAGTCCCCTTTCCTACTCCTATGGCTACACCTTC. The encoded protein is CSPLSYSYGYTF.

The chain uses TRBV12-3 or TRBV12-4 and TRBJ2-4; tentatively, D is TRBD2 (7 bases). This CDR3 has 15 residues. Trimming removed 5 bases at V and 1 base at J, with 12 bases between. In nucleotides, the CDR3 is TGTGCCAGCAGTAAGGGGGGGGCTGCCAAAAACATTCAGTACTTC. Translation: CASSKGGAAKNIQYF.

This clonotype occurred many times. The V gene is TRBV12-3 or TRBV12-4, the J gene TRBJ2-7; D remains unclear. The CDR3 is made up of 16 amino acids. Trimming removed 1 base at V and 3 bases at J, with 16 bases between. This chain's CDR3 is CASSLVGSRRFYEQYF. DNA for the CDR3: TGTGCCAGCAGTTTAGTCGGGTCAAGAAGGTTCTACGAGCAGTACTTC.

This clonotype has ten or more counts. This chain uses TRBV12-3 or TRBV12-4 with TRBJ1-5, with 7 bases identical to TRBD1. The V gene end was trimmed by 1 base and the J gene end by 1 base; junction bases not matched to a gene: 1. The CDR3 covers 15 residues. CDR3 DNA sequence: TGTGCCAGCAGTTTAGAGGGGGCGAGCAATCAGCCCCAGCATTTT. Its translation: CASSLEGASNQPQHF.

The V gene is TRBV3-1, the J gene TRBJ1-2; a possible D gene is TRBD1 (5 bases). The V gene lost 4 bases and the J gene lost 6 bases, with 15 bases spanning the gap. Germline loops: CDR1 LGHDT, CDR2 YNNKEL (reference sequence). CDR3 length: 14 residues. The CDR3 bases are TGTGCCAGCAGCCCGGGGACCGAGAGGCATGGCTACACCTTC. It yields the protein CASSPGTERHGYTF. Variable domain in full (rest from reference TRBV3-1 and TRBJ1-2): DTAVSQTPKYLVTQMGNDKSIKCEQNLGHDTMYWYKQDSKKFLKIMFSYNNKELIINETVPNRFSPKSPDKAHLNLHINSLELGDSAVYFCASSPGTERHGYTFGSGTRLTVV.

The sample holds a few counts of this clonotype. The rearrangement uses TRBV28 and TRBJ1-4, with D possibly TRBD1 on 5 matching bases. V was cut by 4 bases and J by 6 bases, with 21 bases left in between. Germline loops: CDR1 MDHEN, CDR2 SYDVKM. The CDR3 sequence is 17 residues long. CDR3 nucleotide sequence: TGTGCCAGCAGTTCAACCCCCCGGGCAGGGTCACATGAAAAACTGTTTTTT. It codes for CASSSTPRAGSHEKLFF.

This clonotype was seen a few times. This chain connects TRBV6-6 to TRBJ1-4; maybe TRBD1 (5 bases). Germline values: CDR1 MNHNY, CDR2 SVGAGI (reference sequence). Trimming left V 5 bases short and J 0 bases short, with 7 bases between. This CDR3 comprises 14 residues. In DNA form, the CDR3 reads TGTGCCAGCAGTCGACAGTCAACTAATGAAAAACTGTTTTTT. Translation gives CASSRQSTNEKLFF.

The rearrangement uses TRBV7-8 and TRBJ2-7, with D perhaps TRBD1 (5 bases). V gave up 4 bases and J gave up 3 bases, with 10 bases separating them. Germline V CDR1 and CDR2: SGHVS, FQNEAQ. The CDR3 sequence is 13 residues long. The CDR3 loop reads CASSSDTIYEQYF. DNA for the CDR3: TGTGCCAGCAGCTCGGACACGATCTACGAGCAGTACTTC.

This clonotype was picked up many times. Here the CDR3 DNA reads TGTGCCAGCAGTTTGAATTCGCGGGGGCGGGACAATGAGCAGTTCTTC. This encodes CASSLNSRGRDNEQFF. The chain joins TRBV12-3 or TRBV12-4 to TRBJ2-1; maybe TRBD2 (7 bases). V lost 3 bases to trimming and J lost 5 bases, with 17 bases between them. The CDR3 has 16 residues.